This T cell receptor (beta chain) emerged from a study of cytomegalovirus exposure and HLA in healthy donors (dated by TCRdb to the late 2010s). General notes on the study: According to an earlier analysis of 450 to 650 of the donors, 150 million to 200 million T cells yielded roughly 110 million unique TCR beta sequences and approximately 300 Gb of sequence data. To study patterns of TCR occurrence, a later analysis re-analyzed previously published TCR beta repertoires from 650 to 750 donors and added high-resolution HLA genotyping. Using immunosequencing, the study profiled T cell repertoires from 550 to 750 subjects and related those repertoires to cytomegalovirus serostatus. The later analysis used no new phenotypic data to find candidate immune exposures, relying instead on TCR beta sequences and their occurrence across donors. Several DR-DQ haplotypes were treated as single units for association and clustering because of strong linkage in the cohort. Along with the roughly 710-subject first cohort, a separate validation cohort of some 130 different subjects was used. Every discovery cohort repertoire had been produced on one sequencing platform. An early release covering just under 650 HLA-typed donors comprised 300 to 350 gigabases of sequencing data and approximately 85 million unique TCR sequences. In a later genetic analysis, genome-wide SNP genotypes for 398 of the 666 donors were used, and that subset was treated as a discovery cohort. Typing coverage varied by locus: roughly 629-640 donors for A, B, C, DRB1 and DQB1; about 520 for DQA1; about 600 for DPA1; 400 to 480 for DPB1. Among some 400 genotyped donors of the cohort, an average of roughly 230,000 unique TCR beta nucleotide sequences was sequenced per donor, of which 15% to 20% were non-productive. Of the roughly 400 genotyped donors, around 81% fell in the genetic ancestry cluster associated with self-reported Caucasian donors. High-throughput TCR immunosequencing, statistical association of individual TCRs with disease status, and machine learning were combined to predict cytomegalovirus infection status. HLA typing covered class I and class II loci at four-digit resolution. The study aimed to test whether signatures of past pathogen exposure could be identified by cataloging public T cell receptors. In an earlier analysis of 587 of the donors, high-throughput TCR beta sequencing was used to judge whether each TCR beta V gene segment behaved as functional or pseudogenic. Donor age, sex, ethnicity and CMV serostatus were compiled together with the repertoire data.

Points the paper makes about the study in general: The presence/absence analyses assumed that sequencing depth was roughly uniform across donors, and that assumption may not be true. In both the original and validation cohorts, the classifier was reported to diagnose cytomegalovirus status with high specificity and sensitivity. Some IMGT-functional V segments, including TRBV6-2 and TRBV6-3, could not be told apart with the 87-base-pair reads, so those segments were excluded. Correlated functional status among segregating V segments might be attributable to linkage disequilibrium, but an unknown experimental factor could not be ruled out. In a later analysis, the rate of TCR association differed among HLA loci, with DRB1 alleles having the most associated TCRs and HLA-C alleles having the fewest. A further reported finding was that TCR beta sequences accurately predicted the HLA-A and HLA-B alleles for most subjects in the first cohort. HLA typing was unavailable for some donors at each locus, so association tests used only the typed subset. According to a later analysis, parvovirus B19, influenza, CMV and Epstein-Barr virus appeared linked to several top co-occurrence clusters. The cohort was sequenced for TCR beta chains only, and without alpha or paired-chain data the features that could be detected were limited. The only immune exposure information available for the cohort was CMV serostatus. In a later analysis, HLA-associated TCR beta chains were found to be more clonally expanded and to have lower generation probabilities than equally common non-associated chains. Most TCR sequences were seen in very few donors, while some public TCRs were found in many individuals. A later analysis found that most CMV-associated TCR beta chains appeared HLA-restricted, with HLA associations seemingly driven largely by CMV exposure. It was suggested by the authors that the approach could potentially be generalized to other disease states and immunological phenotypes. A few of the identified cytomegalovirus-associated TCR beta chains were confirmed in vitro to be specific for cytomegalovirus antigens. A later genetic analysis associated a missense DCLRE1C variant with V-gene and J-gene trimming of TCR beta chains, and an independent cohort replicated the association. According to a later genetic analysis, donors in an Asian-associated ancestry cluster had fewer N-insertions in productive TCRs than the approximately 670-donor mean. Because counts were too low, 15 to 20 rarely observed V segments, including chromosome 9 orphons, were excluded from the earlier analysis of about 500 of the donors. In the study, roughly 160 TCR beta chains were listed as associated with cytomegalovirus. A later analysis associated about 16,000 TCR beta sequences with specific HLA alleles at a false discovery rate of 0.05. In an earlier analysis of 587 of the donors, most TCR beta V segments appeared in productive rearrangements about 90% or about 30% of the time, broadly matching IMGT annotations. A group of highly shared sequence variants was considered likely to be a technical artifact of the sequencing pipeline. Strong co-occurrence of HLA alleles, especially DR and DQ, made assigning TCR associations to individual alleles difficult.

Libraries came from the immunoSEQ multiplex PCR assay. A mixture of 60 forward primers for TCR Vbeta segments and 13 reverse primers for TCR Jbeta segments was used in the multiplex PCR. Amplification of the CDR3 region of rearranged TCR beta genes was performed with a multiplex PCR assay on genomic DNA. On the Illumina HiSeq System, the amplified TCR beta libraries were sequenced as 87-base-pair reads. In the source study's methods: A later analysis counted about 76 million unique TCR beta chains across the 650 to 800 repertoires, and roughly 11 million of these chains were shared by at least two donors. A nearest-neighbor algorithm error-corrected the raw reads and collapsed the reads into unique sequences, merging closely related sequences to remove PCR and sequencing errors. CDR3 sequences were aligned to IMGT reference sequences to assign V, D and J gene segments. For a sequence to be retained, at least a six-nucleotide match to both a V gene segment and a J gene segment was required. A rearrangement counted as productive if the CDR3 had no stop codons and remained in frame with V and J, and every other rearrangement counted as non-productive. CDR3 was defined by IMGT convention, running from the second conserved V-encoded cysteine to the conserved J-encoded phenylalanine. The earlier analysis of roughly 590 of the donors excluded any sequence lacking an unambiguous match to a single V gene segment. In an earlier analysis of 450 to 750 of the donors, a V segment was called functional when productive rearrangements were above 56.7%, and segregating when the standard deviation between donors exceeded 5%. To diagnose cytomegalovirus status from the catalog of TCR beta chain sequences, a statistical classification framework was built. A later analysis assigned V and J genes by comparing TCR nucleotide sequences with IMGT/GENE-DB human TR gene sequences. Using the TCRdist pipeline, a later analysis assigned CDR3 sequences along with most-parsimonious VDJ recombination scenarios. In a later analysis, each TCR beta chain was defined by its CDR3 amino acid sequence together with its V-gene family, and reads without a unique V-gene family were excluded. In a later analysis, 550 to 650 highly shared, low-generation-probability nucleotide sequences were removed to address suspected cross-contamination and a sequencing artifact. In a later analysis, a clonal expansion index was calculated for each public chain from normalized within-repertoire ranks of inferred template counts. A later analysis computed generation probabilities with a VDJ recombination model fitted to out-of-frame rearrangements, and checked the results against IGoR. A later analysis scored TCR-TCR, TCR-HLA and TCR-CMV co-occurrence with hypergeometric tests, applying a repertoire-size bias correction to TCR pairs. A later analysis estimated false discovery rates by permuting HLA or CMV assignments 20 times. A later analysis grouped co-occurring TCRs with DBSCAN, adding TCRdist sequence similarity when clustering within HLA-allele-positive subsets. Repertoires with fewer than 30,000 or more than 120,000 public chains were left out of co-occurrence clustering, as were four to six repertoires with anomalous nucleotide sharing. In its TCRdb copy, this immuneACCESS table keeps in-frame sequences only and misses some clones. Where compared with another copy, unresolved V genes explain less than half of these, and the others have no known cause. V and J calls and clone size come straight from that table; D and trimming were deduced from the DNA. In all, the sample holds 150,000 to 200,000 clones, and about 85% of those were seen once. The ten largest clones represent 1.5% to 2.5% of the sample.

The cohort consisted of 666 healthy bone marrow donors. At the time of sampling, all cohort members were nominally healthy, though unrecorded immune exposures were likely present. The donor tested CMV seronegative, placing the donor among the 350 or so seronegative members of the cohort. Every donor gave a peripheral blood sample, and the peripheral blood mononuclear cells from that sample were used for TCR beta sequencing. The Qiagen DNeasy Blood Extraction Kit was used to extract genomic DNA from the blood cell samples. About this clone: Its antigen is not yet known. No qualities accompany the bases; no much larger clone lies one base away.

The CDR3 starts with the cysteine, ends with the phenylalanine, and has 16 residues. Only the CDR3 portion is preserved as DNA: 48 bases, with reading frame beginning at the first base. Via the germline V gene, CDR1 is MRHNA and CDR2 SNTAGT. The junction shows trimming of 4 bases on V and 0 bases on J, and the gene matches do not reach 5 bases of it. This sequence originates from a man aged 18-30 years in good health and CMV-seronegative. The rearranged segments are TRBV6-4 and TRBJ2-3; TRBD2 agrees with 9 junctional bases. Sample: PBMCs. The bases read TGTGCCAGCAGTGCCGAAGCGGGGGGCAGCACAGATACGCAGTATTTT. Its coded protein is CASSAEAGGSTDTQYF.